What follows are 8 T cell receptor beta chains derived from one specimen sequenced in a study of early T cells in non-severe SARS-CoV-2 infection. MiXCR, applied by TCRdb to the 5' RACE reads, yields one record per CDR3 protein. The table shows tens of thousands of distinct CDR3 sequences, with roughly 18% occurring only once. The sample was whole blood, taken at baseline. The receptors were gathered from an adult who was a healthcare worker with PCR-confirmed SARS-CoV-2 infection or an uninfected control (not recorded which).

The chain combines TRBV6-5 with TRBJ2-3; D remains unclear. The CDR3 contains 15 residues. Trimming took 4 bases from V and 0 from J, leaving 11 bases between them. The germline gives CDR1 MNHEY, CDR2 SVGAGI. The CDR3 reads CASSSLSTSTDTQYF. The CDR3 bases are TGTGCCAGCAGTTCTCTCTCGACCAGCACAGATACGCAGTATTTT.

V usage is TRBV4-3 and J usage is TRBJ2-5; 13 nucleotides align to TRBD2. The J segment lost 4 bases and the V segment lost 0 bases, leaving 5 bases of the junction unmatched. CDR3 length: 17 residues. CDR1 is LGHNA and CDR2 is YSLEER in the germline V gene. The CDR3 is CASSQDRGLAGRETQYF. The CDR3 DNA sequence: TGCGCCAGCAGCCAAGATCGGGGACTAGCGGGACGAGAGACCCAGTACTTC.

The chain employs TRBV19 and TRBJ2-3; the D gene is possibly TRBD2 (6 bases). Per the germline V gene, CDR1 is LNHDA and CDR2 is SQIVND (reference sequence). The V end lost 4 bases, the J end lost 1 base, and 21 bases lay between the germline ends. The CDR3 is 18 residues long. DNA of the CDR3: TGTGCCAGTAGTACCTACGGGGGACCGGGTGGCGGCACAGATACGCAGTATTTT. Translation gives CASSTYGGPGGGTDTQYF.

This clonotype showed up just a few times. V and J are TRBV3-1 and TRBJ2-1; 11 bases map to TRBD2. V trimming: 1 base; J trimming: 12 bases; junction bases outside the gene matches: 5. The V gene's germline CDR1 is LGHDT and CDR2 YNNKEL (reference sequence). The CDR3 contains 14 residues. The CDR3 sequence: CASSQALAGGGQFF. The CDR3 bases are TGTGCCAGCAGCCAAGCCCTAGCGGGGGGCGGGCAGTTCTTC.

This clonotype was seen more than once but under ten times. The chain couples TRBV16 to TRBJ1-1, with D possibly being TRBD1 (6 bases). Per germline, CDR1 KGHSY and CDR2 FQNENV. V gave up 2 bases and J gave up 3 bases, with 10 bases separating them. CDR3 length: 14 residues. CDR3 sequence reads: CASSQDQGYTEAFF. CDR3 nucleotides: TGTGCCAGCAGCCAAGACCAGGGGTACACTGAAGCTTTCTTT. The full variable domain, with the rest looked up from reference TRBV16 and TRBJ1-1, is GEEVAQTPKHLVRGEGQKAKLYCAPIKGHSYVFWYQQVLKNEFKFLISFQNENVFDETGMPKERFSAKCLPNSPCSLEIQATKLEDSAVYFCASSQDQGYTEAFFGQGTRLTVV.

This chain uses TRBV30 with TRBJ1-4; D not certain. V was trimmed by 0 bases and J by 5 bases, leaving 10 bases between them. Germline lookup yields CDR1 GTSNPN and CDR2 SVGIG (reference sequence). The CDR3 is 14 amino acids. In nucleotides, the CDR3 is TGTGCCTGGAGTGTATACGGCCGGAATGAAAAACTGTTTTTT. This translates into CAWSVYGRNEKLFF.

This clonotype was counted a few times. The rearrangement links TRBV19 to TRBJ2-5; unclear D gene. Deletions cut 5 bases from V and 5 bases from J, with 9 bases between. This CDR3 spans 12 amino acids. Per the germline V gene, CDR1 is LNHDA and CDR2 is SQIVND (reference sequence). CDR3 DNA: TGTGCCAGTAGTCGATTGGGGGAGACCCAGTACTTC. This encodes CASSRLGETQYF.

The chain employs TRBV28 and TRBJ2-7; D is unresolved. V lost 3 bases and J lost 6, with 18 bases in between. The germline CDR1 and CDR2 sequences are MDHEN and SYDVKM. The CDR3 spans 15 residues. CDR3 nucleotide sequence: TGTGCCAGCAGTTTCTACACCCTTCGAGGTCGCGAGCAGTACTTC. Translation: CASSFYTLRGREQYF.